The clone carrying this T cell receptor beta chain was recorded at least ten times. This CDR3 has 16 residues. V shed 6 bases and J 0 bases; nucleotides not matched to a gene: 13. Per germline, CDR1 SQVTM and CDR2 ANQGSEA. The sample belongs to a study of T cells in Graves' hyperthyroidism and ophthalmopathy. The TCR beta CDR3 regions underwent amplification using RNA transcripts as the source. An initial round of RT-PCR targeting the TCR CDR3 relied on the HTBI primer set. One entry per CDR3 protein results from TCRdb running MiXCR on the multiplex PCR reads. The table shows fewer than 450,000 distinct CDR3 sequences, with approximately 17% occurring only once. Patients were excluded because of uncontrolled infection, other autoimmune disease, pregnancy or lactation. Diagnoses were established using clinical symptoms, serum thyroxine and TRAb, thyroid ultrasound and orbital computed tomography.

Sequencing input: blood. J is TRBJ1-1 and V is TRBV29-1; 7 bases are a match to TRBD1. The TCR was taken from a young woman with Graves' hyperthyroidism that later progressed to Graves' ophthalmopathy. The CDR3: CSVIRGTASLNTEAFF. The CDR3 bases are TGCAGCGTCATAAGGGGGACAGCGTCTTTGAACACTGAAGCTTTCTTT.